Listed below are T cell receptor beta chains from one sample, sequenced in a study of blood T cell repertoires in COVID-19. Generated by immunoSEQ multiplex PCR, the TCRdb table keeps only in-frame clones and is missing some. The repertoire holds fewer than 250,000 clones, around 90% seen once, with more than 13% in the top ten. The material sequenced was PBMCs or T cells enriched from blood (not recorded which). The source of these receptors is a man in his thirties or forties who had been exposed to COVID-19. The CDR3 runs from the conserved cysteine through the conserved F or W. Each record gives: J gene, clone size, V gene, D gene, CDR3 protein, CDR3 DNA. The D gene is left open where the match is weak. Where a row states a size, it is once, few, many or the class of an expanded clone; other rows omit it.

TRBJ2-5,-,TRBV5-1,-,CASSLGPPYLEAQYF,TGCGCCAGCAGCTTGGGTCCCCCATACCTGGAGGCCCAGTACTTC
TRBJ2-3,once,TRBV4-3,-,CASSQEDFYTQYF,TGCGCCAGCAGCCAAGAAGACTTCTATACGCAGTATTTT
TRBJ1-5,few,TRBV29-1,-,CSVNKGVGQPQHF,TGCAGCGTCAACAAGGGAGTTGGGCAGCCCCAGCATTTT
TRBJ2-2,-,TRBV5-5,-,CASSLIGELFF,TGTGCCAGCAGCTTGATAGGGGAGCTGTTTTTT
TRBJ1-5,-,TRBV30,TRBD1,CAWSLSDRASQPQHF,TGTGCCTGGAGCCTTTCCGACAGGGCGAGCCAGCCCCAGCATTTT
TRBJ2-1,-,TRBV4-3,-,CASSQDGGRVQFF,TGCGCCAGCAGCCAAGATGGGGGCCGGGTGCAGTTCTTC
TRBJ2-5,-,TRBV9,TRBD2,CASSPGTREGQETQYF,TGTGCCAGCAGCCCCGGGACTAGAGAGGGTCAAGAGACCCAGTACTTC
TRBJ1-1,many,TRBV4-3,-,CASSQEAGLATEAFF,TGCGCCAGCAGCCAAGAGGCAGGGTTGGCCACTGAAGCTTTCTTT
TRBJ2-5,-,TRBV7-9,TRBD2,CASSSETSGGLETQYF,TGTGCCAGCAGCTCTGAGACTAGCGGGGGGTTAGAGACCCAGTACTTC
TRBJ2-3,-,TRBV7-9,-,CASSYRRSDTQYF,TGTGCCAGCAGCTATAGGAGATCAGATACGCAGTATTTT
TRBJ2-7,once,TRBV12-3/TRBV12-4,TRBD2,CASSRGLRGEQYF,TGTGCCAGCAGTAGGGGACTACGGGGCGAGCAGTACTTC
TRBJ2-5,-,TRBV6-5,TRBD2,CASSSGYKRGSETQYF,TGTGCCAGCAGTTCCGGTTATAAGCGGGGCTCTGAGACCCAGTACTTC
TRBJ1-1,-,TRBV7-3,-,CASSWSGTDTEAFF,TGTGCCAGCAGCTGGTCGGGAACTGACACTGAAGCTTTCTTT
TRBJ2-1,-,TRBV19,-,CASRLAGSSYNEQFF,TGTGCCAGTAGACTAGCTGGGAGCTCCTACAATGAGCAGTTCTTC
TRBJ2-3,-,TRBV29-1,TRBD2,CSVGTGGSTDTQYF,TGCAGCGTTGGCACGGGGGGGAGCACAGATACGCAGTATTTT
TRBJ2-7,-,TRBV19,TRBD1,CASSRTGELYEQYF,TGTGCCAGTAGCCGGACAGGGGAGTTATACGAGCAGTACTTC
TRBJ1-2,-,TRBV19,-,CASTNPGVAYGYTF,TGTGCCAGTACCAACCCCGGGGTAGCTTATGGCTACACCTTC
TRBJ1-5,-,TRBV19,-,CASSIGDFFNQPQHF,TGTGCCAGTAGTATAGGAGATTTTTTCAATCAGCCCCAGCATTTT
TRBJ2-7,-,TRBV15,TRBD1,CATSRGPGQGYEQYF,TGTGCCACCAGCAGAGGTCCGGGACAGGGCTACGAGCAGTACTTC
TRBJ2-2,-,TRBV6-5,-,CASSYFLRTGELFF,TGTGCCAGCAGTTACTTCCTAAGAACCGGGGAGCTGTTTTTT
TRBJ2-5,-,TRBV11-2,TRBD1,CASSPGTGVNQYF,TGTGCCAGCAGTCCGGGGACAGGAGTCAACCAGTACTTC
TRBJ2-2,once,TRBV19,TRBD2,CATVGLATGELFF,TGTGCCACGGTAGGACTAGCGACCGGGGAGCTGTTTTTT
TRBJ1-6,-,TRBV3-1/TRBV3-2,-,CASSQGGVSPLHF,TGTGCCAGCAGCCAAGGGGGGGTCTCACCCCTCCACTTT
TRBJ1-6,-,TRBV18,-,CASSPYTSGLSGSSYNSPLHF,TGTGCCAGCTCACCCTACACCAGCGGCCTGTCGGGGAGCTCCTATAATTCACCCCTCCACTTT